A single TCR beta chain is shown here with its context. This record comes from a study of prognosis after radiotherapy for stage I lung cancer. Study summary: Those with stage I non-small cell lung cancer who took part were enrolled between early 2018 and 2019. Patients received stereotactic body radiotherapy alone, with no concurrent therapy. Radiotherapy preceded distant metastases in a few patients (median about 7 months); roughly 15 showed no significant progression. Radiotherapy was SBRT in 3 to 5 fractions with a biologically effective dose of at least 100 Gy.

Using two-round multiplex PCR, the authors amplified TCR beta CDR3 from genomic DNA. During first-round PCR, primers specific to each TRBV and TRBJ gene were used. TCRdb reprocessed the multiplex PCR reads with MiXCR, giving one entry per CDR3 protein. The profile shows some 14,000 distinct CDR3 sequences, roughly 31% of them singletons. This CDR3 comprises 16 residues. Germline values: CDR1 MDHEN, CDR2 SYDVKM. J was trimmed by 7 bases and V by 6 bases; bases with no gene match: 13. This TCR derives from a donor over 45 with non-small cell lung cancer. The V gene is TRBV28, the J gene TRBJ2-1; 9 bases are a match to TRBD2. The sequencing used PBMCs, collected before or after stereotactic body radiation therapy (not recorded which). The CDR3 DNA sequence: TGTGCCAGCAGATCGACTAGCGGCAGGTCACGGAATGAGCAGTTCTTC. Translated: CASRSTSGRSRNEQFF.